This T cell receptor (beta chain) came from a study of T cell repertoires and HLA-DP antigens. TCRdb's copy holds only in-frame clones and misses some; the assay was immunoSEQ multiplex PCR. The table lists roughly 73,000 clones, over 75% of them singletons. Study-wide results and caveats: Sorted CD137+ cells had clonality roughly 0.39 against both alloantigens, versus 0.03 to 0.045 pre-culture.

This clone was counted between two and nine times. The target antigen is unknown. This clonotype was sampled from a man aged 55 to 69 in good health and CMV-seronegative. What was sequenced was CD4+ T cells from PBMCs.

CDR3 region: CASSTRQTPQHF. The CDR3 coding sequence is TGTGCCAGCAGTACCCGACAGACGCCCCAGCATTTT. The rearrangement uses TRBV28 and TRBJ1-5; possible D gene TRBD1, 5 bases. CDR1 and CDR2 from the germline V gene are MDHEN and SYDVKM. The V end lost 5 bases, the J end lost 9 bases, and 11 bases lay between the germline ends. This CDR3 is built from 12 residues.